This record concerns one TCR beta chain sequence. The source of the sample is a study of blood T cell repertoires in COVID-19. As for the study in general: PBMCs, B-cell-depleted T cells, or T cells were the source of the cDNA or gDNA that made up the material.

Sequenced by immunoSEQ multiplex PCR; TCRdb stores in-frame clones only, minus some. The sample has hundreds of thousands of clones, approximately 80% seen once; the top ten hold about 4.4%. The CDR3 contains 15 residues. Trimming removed 2 bases from V and 5 bases from J, with 14 bases in between. Germline lookup yields CDR1 SGHRS and CDR2 YFSETQ. The origin of this receptor is a woman between 65 and 79 years old with acute or convalescent COVID-19. The chain combines TRBV5-1 with TRBJ1-5; D not certain. Sequencing was carried out using peripheral blood. This CDR3 is CASSFGNGADQPQHF. CDR3 bases: TGCGCCAGCAGCTTCGGCAACGGTGCGGATCAGCCCCAGCATTTT. Looking up the rest from reference TRBV5-1 and TRBJ1-5 gives the full variable domain: KAGVTQTPRYLIKTRGQQVTLSCSPISGHRSVSWYQQTPGQGLQFLFEYFSETQRNKGNFPGRFSGRQFSNSRSEMNVSTLELGDSALYLCASSFGNGADQPQHFGDGTRLSIL.